This TCR beta chain came from a study of Tregs in tolerant kidney transplant recipients. Across the study: Sorting of CD4+CD25+CD127- cells followed roughly 3-day belatacept mixed lymphocyte reactions, sometimes with roughly five-day graft donor restimulation.

Sequencing used immunoSEQ multiplex PCR; TCRdb keeps in-frame clones, though not all of them. The sample holds roughly 19,000 clones; around three fifths are singletons and the top ten take around 3.6%. This clone has only a few counts. Its antigen is undetermined. Germline V gives CDR1 MNHNY, CDR2 SVGAGI (reference sequence). This CDR3 is built from 15 residues. Trimming took off 5 bases at V and 2 bases at J, with 16 bases between the two ends. This sequence originates from a human donor in good health. The sequencing sample was made of Tregs from blood cultured with allogeneic cells. V is TRBV6-6 and J is TRBJ2-7, with D possibly being TRBD1 (6 bases). CDR3 in amino acids: CASSKIRDITYEQYF. The DNA for the CDR3 is TGTGCCAGCAGTAAGATCCGGGACATCACCTACGAGCAGTACTTC.